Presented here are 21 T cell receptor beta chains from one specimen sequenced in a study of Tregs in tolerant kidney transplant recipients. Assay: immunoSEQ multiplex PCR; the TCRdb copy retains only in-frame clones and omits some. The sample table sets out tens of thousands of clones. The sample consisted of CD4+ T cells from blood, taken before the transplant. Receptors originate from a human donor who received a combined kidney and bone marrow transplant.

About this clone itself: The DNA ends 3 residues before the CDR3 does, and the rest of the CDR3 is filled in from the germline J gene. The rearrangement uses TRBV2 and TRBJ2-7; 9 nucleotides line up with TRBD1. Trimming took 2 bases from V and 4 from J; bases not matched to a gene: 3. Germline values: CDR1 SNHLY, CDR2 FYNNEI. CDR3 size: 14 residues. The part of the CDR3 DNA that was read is TGTGCCAGCAGTGAACAGGGACAGGGTTACGAG. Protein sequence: CASSEQGQGYE. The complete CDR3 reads CASSEQGQGYEQYF.

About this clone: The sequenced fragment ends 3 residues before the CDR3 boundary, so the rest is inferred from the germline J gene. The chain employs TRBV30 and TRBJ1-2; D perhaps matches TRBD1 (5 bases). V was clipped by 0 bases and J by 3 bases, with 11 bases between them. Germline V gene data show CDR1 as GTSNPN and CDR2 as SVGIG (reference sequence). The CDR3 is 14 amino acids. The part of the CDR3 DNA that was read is TGTGCCTGGAGTGTACGCAGGGATGACTATGGC. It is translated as CAWSVRRDDYG. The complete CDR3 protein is CAWSVRRDDYGYTF.

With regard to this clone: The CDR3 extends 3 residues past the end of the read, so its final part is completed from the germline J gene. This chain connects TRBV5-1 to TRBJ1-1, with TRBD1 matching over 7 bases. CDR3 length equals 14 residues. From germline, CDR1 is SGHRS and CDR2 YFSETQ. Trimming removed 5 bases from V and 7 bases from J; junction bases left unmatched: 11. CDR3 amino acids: CASSRQDRRVEAFF. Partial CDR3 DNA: TGCGCCAGCAGTCGGCAGGACAGGAGAGTTGAA.

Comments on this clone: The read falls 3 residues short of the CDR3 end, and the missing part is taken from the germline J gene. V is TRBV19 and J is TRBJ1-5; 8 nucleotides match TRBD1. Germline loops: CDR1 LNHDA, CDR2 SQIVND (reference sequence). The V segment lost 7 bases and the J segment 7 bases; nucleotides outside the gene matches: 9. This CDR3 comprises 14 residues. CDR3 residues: CASTAGQGLQPQHF. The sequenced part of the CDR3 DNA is TGTGCCAGTACCGCAGGACAGGGATTGCAGCCC.

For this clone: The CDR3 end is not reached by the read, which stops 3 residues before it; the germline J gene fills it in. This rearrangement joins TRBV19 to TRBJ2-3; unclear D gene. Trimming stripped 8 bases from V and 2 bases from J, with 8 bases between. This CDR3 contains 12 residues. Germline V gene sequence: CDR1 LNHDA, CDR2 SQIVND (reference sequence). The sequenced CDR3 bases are TGTGCCAGTGGCGGCTACACAGATACG. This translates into CASGGYTDT. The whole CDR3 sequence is CASGGYTDTQYF.

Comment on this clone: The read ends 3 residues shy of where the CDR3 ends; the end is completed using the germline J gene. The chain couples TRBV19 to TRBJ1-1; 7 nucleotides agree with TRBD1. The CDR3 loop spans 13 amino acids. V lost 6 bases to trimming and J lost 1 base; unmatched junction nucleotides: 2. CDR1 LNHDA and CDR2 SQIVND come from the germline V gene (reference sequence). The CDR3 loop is CASRWTGNTEAFF. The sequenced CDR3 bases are TGTGCCAGTAGGTGGACAGGGAACACTGAA.

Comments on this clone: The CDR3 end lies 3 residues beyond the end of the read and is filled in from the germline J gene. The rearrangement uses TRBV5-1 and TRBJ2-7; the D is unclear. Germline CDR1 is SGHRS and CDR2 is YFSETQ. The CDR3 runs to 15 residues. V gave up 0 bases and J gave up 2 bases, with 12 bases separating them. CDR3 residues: CASSLVADDTYEQYF. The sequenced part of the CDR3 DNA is TGCGCCAGCAGCTTGGTGGCAGACGACACCTACGAG.

CDR3 DNA (partial): TGTGCCAGCAGCTTCAGTAGCGGCAGCCACAATGAG. Translating gives CASSFSSGSHNE. The full CDR3 protein is CASSFSSGSHNEQFF. V and J are TRBV11-3 and TRBJ2-1; tentative D call: TRBD2 (6 bases). The DNA ends 3 residues before the CDR3 does, and the rest of the CDR3 is filled in from the germline J gene. The V end was cut by 3 bases, the J end by 5 bases, with 14 bases between. Germline-derived CDR1 and CDR2 are SGHNT and YENEEA. This CDR3 contains 15 residues.

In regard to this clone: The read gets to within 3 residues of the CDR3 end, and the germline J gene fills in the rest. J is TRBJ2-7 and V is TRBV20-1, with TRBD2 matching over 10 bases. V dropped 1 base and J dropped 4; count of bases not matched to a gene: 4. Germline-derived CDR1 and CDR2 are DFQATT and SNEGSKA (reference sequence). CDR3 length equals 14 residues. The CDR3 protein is CSARGASGSYEQYF. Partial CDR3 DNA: TGCAGTGCTAGAGGGGCTAGCGGGAGTTACGAG.

The part of the CDR3 DNA that was read is TGTGCCAGCAGCATTGGACAGGGCCCAGATACG. Amino acid sequence: CASSIGQGPDT. The whole CDR3 sequence reads CASSIGQGPDTQYF. The V gene is TRBV7-3, the J gene TRBJ2-3; 8 bases are a match to TRBD1. The read comes to an end 3 residues before the CDR3 does, leaving the germline J gene to fill in the end. The V gene's germline CDR1 is SGHTA and CDR2 FQGTGA. Germline trimming cut 5 bases from V and 4 bases from J; bases unmatched to any gene: 5. The CDR3 length is 14 residues.

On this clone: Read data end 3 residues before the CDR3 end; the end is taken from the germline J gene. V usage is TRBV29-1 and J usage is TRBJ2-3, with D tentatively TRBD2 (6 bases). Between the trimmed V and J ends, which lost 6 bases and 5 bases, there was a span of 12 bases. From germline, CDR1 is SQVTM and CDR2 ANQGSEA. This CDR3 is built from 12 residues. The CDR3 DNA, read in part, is TGCAGCGTCGGGACTCAGGGAGATACG. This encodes CSVGTQGDT. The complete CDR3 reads CSVGTQGDTQYF.

The part of the CDR3 DNA that was read is TGTGCCAGCTCACCAACATCGGGACTGCTTATCTACGAG. This sequence encodes CASSPTSGLLIYE. The whole CDR3 protein is CASSPTSGLLIYEQYF. The rearrangement joins TRBV18 to TRBJ2-7, with D perhaps TRBD2 (6 bases). The read terminates 3 residues before the CDR3 end, so the remaining end is supplied by the germline J gene. V lost 2 bases and J lost 3, with 17 bases in between. Germline CDR1 KGHSH, CDR2 LQKENI. The length of the CDR3 is 16 residues.

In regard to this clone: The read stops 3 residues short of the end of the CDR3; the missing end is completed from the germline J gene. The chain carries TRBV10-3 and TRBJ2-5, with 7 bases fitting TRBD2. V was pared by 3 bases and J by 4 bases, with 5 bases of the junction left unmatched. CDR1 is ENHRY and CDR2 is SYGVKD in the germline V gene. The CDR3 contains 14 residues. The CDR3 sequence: CAISESGNRETQYF. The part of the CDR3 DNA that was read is TGTGCCATCAGTGAAAGCGGGAATCGAGAGACC.

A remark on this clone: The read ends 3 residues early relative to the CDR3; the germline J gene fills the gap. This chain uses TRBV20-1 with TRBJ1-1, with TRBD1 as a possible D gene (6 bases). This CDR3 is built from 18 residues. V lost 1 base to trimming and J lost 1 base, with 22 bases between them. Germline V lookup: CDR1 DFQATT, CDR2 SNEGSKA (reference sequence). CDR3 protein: CSARVIGQLATPNTEAFF. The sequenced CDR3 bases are TGCAGTGCTAGAGTAATCGGACAGCTTGCTACTCCGAACACTGAA.

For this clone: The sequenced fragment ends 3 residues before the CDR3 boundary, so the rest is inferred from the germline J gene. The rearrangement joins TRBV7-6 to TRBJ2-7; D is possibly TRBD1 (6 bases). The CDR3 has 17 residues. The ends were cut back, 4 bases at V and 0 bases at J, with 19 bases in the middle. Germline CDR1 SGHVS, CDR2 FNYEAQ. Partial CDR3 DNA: TGTGCCAGCAGCTCAATCCCCAGGGGAAGAAGCTCCTACGAG. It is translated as CASSSIPRGRSSYE. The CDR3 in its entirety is CASSSIPRGRSSYEQYF.

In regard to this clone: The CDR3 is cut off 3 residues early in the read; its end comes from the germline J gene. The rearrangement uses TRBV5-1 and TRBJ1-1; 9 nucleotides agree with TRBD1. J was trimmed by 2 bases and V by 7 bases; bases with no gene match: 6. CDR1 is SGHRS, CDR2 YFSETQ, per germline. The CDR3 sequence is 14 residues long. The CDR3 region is CASRLGQGNTEAFF. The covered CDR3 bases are TGCGCCAGCCGACTGGGACAGGGCAACACTGAA.

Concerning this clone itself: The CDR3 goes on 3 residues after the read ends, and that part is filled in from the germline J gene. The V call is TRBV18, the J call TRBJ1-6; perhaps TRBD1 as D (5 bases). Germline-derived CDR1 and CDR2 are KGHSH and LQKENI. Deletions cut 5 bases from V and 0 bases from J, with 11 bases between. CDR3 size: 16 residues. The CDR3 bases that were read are TGTGCCAGCTCATCGCAGGGCAGCTCCTATAATTCACCC. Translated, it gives CASSSQGSSYNSP. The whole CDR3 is CASSSQGSSYNSPLHF.

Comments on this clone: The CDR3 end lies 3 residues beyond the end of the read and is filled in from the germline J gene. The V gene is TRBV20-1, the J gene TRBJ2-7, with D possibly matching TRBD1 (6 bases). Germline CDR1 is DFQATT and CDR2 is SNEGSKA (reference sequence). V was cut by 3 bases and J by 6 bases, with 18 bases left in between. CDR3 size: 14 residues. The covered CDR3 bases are TGCAGTGCTAGGGAACAGGGTGTTACAGGCGAG. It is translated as CSAREQGVTGE. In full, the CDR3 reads CSAREQGVTGEQYF.

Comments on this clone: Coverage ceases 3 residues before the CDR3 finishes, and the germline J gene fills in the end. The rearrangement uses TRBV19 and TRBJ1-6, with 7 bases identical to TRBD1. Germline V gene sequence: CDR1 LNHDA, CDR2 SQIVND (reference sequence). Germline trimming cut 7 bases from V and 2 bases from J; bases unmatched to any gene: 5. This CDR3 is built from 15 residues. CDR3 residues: CASKGTDAYNSPLHF. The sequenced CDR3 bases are TGTGCCAGTAAGGGGACAGACGCCTATAATTCACCC.

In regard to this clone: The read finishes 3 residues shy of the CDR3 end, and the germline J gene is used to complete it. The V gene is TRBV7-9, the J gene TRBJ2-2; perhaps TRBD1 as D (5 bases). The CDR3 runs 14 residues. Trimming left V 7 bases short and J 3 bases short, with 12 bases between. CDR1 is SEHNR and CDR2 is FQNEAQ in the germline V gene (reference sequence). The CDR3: CASIERGDTGELFF. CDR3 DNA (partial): TGTGCCAGCATCGAAAGGGGCGACACCGGGGAG.

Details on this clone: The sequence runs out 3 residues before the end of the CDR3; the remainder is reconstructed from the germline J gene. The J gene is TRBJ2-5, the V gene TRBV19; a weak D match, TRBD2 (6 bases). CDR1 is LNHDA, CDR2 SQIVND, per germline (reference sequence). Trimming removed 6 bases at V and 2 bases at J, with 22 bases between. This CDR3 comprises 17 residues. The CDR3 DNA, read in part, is TGTGCCAGTAGCCCGTCGCCCGGGACGGGGGATCAAGAGACC. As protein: CASSPSPGTGDQET. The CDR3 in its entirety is CASSPSPGTGDQETQYF.